Presented here are 9 T cell receptor beta chains from one specimen sequenced in a study of T cell repertoires in cytomegalovirus infection. TCRdb independently ran MiXCR on the reads; one entry per CDR3 protein. This sample has a few hundred thousand distinct CDR3 sequences, with about 18% found just once. Sequenced sample: CD8+ T cells from PBMCs. Receptor source: a human donor in good health (CMV status not recorded). Some clones in this sample may be carry-over from other donors' samples.

This clonotype has a count of ten or more. The V gene is TRBV10-3, the J gene TRBJ2-1; 7 bases align to TRBD2. The V and J ends lost 5 bases and 0 bases, in that order; junction bases with no gene match: 4. Looked up from germline, CDR1 is ENHRY and CDR2 is SYGVKD. The CDR3 covers 15 residues. This chain's CDR3 is CAISRAGNSYNEQFF. As DNA, the CDR3 is TGTGCCATCAGTAGAGCGGGGAACTCCTACAATGAGCAGTTCTTC.

The chain recombines TRBV29-1 with TRBJ1-1; tentatively, D is TRBD1 (6 bases). Trimming left V 6 bases short and J 3 bases short, with 11 bases between. The CDR3 loop spans 12 amino acids. Germline CDR1 and CDR2: SQVTM and ANQGSEA. CDR3 sequence reads: CSVVQGDTEAFF. For the CDR3, the DNA is TGCAGCGTGGTACAGGGTGACACTGAAGCTTTCTTT.

The table lists this clonotype with a few counts. V is TRBV7-9 and J is TRBJ2-5; TRBD1 agrees at 8 bases. Trimming cost V 5 bases and J 5 bases; bases outside gene matches: 13. CDR1 and CDR2 from the germline V gene are SEHNR and FQNEAQ (reference sequence). CDR3 size: 16 residues. The CDR3 loop reads CASSTSSPGGQETQYF. In DNA form, the CDR3 reads TGTGCCAGCAGCACTAGCAGCCCAGGGGGCCAGGAGACCCAGTACTTC.

V and J are TRBV5-6 and TRBJ2-7; D perhaps matches TRBD1 (6 bases). Germline V gives CDR1 SGHDT, CDR2 YYEEEE. Trimming removed 2 bases from V and 4 bases from J, with 16 bases in between. CDR3 length: 15 amino acids. The CDR3 nucleotides are TGTGCCAGCAGCTTCAGCAGGGGCTTCTGGTACGAGCAGTACTTC. Translating it yields CASSFSRGFWYEQYF.

This clonotype was seen repeatedly, ten times or more. This rearrangement joins TRBV7-8 to TRBJ2-1; D is perhaps TRBD2 (7 bases). V was trimmed by 8 bases and J by 6 bases, leaving 14 bases between them. Germline V gene sequence: CDR1 SGHVS, CDR2 FQNEAQ. The CDR3 runs to 13 residues. CDR3 nucleotide sequence: TGTGCCAGCCTCCCGAGGGGGGGCAATGAGCAGTTCTTC. Amino acid sequence: CASLPRGGNEQFF.

This clonotype was seen repeatedly, ten times or more. This chain's CDR3 is CASSLGTAYPYGYTF. CDR3 DNA sequence: TGTGCCAGCAGCTTAGGGACAGCCTATCCGTATGGCTACACCTTC. V usage is TRBV7-2 and J usage is TRBJ1-2; tentative D call: TRBD1 (6 bases). The germline V and J ends were trimmed by 1 base and 5 bases, with 14 bases remaining between them. The CDR3 is made up of 15 amino acids. In germline, CDR1 is SGHTA, CDR2 FQGNSA. Full variable domain (missing parts from reference TRBV7-2 and TRBJ1-2): GAGVSQSPSNKVTEKGKDVELRCDPISGHTALYWYRQSLGQGLEFLIYFQGNSAPDKSGLPSDRFSAERTGGSVSTLTIQRTQQEDSAVYLCASSLGTAYPYGYTFGSGTRLTVV.

The chain carries TRBV6-2 or TRBV6-3 and TRBJ1-6, with unresolved D. The CDR3 runs 14 residues. Germline assignment: CDR1 MNHEY and CDR2 SVGEGT. Trimming stripped 8 bases from V and 3 bases from J, with 11 bases between. The CDR3: CASGHWDYNSPLHF. In DNA form, the CDR3 reads TGTGCCAGCGGCCATTGGGACTATAATTCACCCCTCCACTTT.

Many counts were recorded for this clonotype. The rearrangement uses TRBV7-6 and TRBJ1-1, with 10 positions matching TRBD1. The CDR3 loop spans 13 amino acids. Germline V lookup: CDR1 SGHVS, CDR2 FNYEAQ. V lost 4 bases to trimming and J lost 10 bases; unmatched junction nucleotides: 6. This chain's CDR3 is CASSSRQGAGAFF. Written as DNA, the CDR3 is TGTGCCAGCAGCTCCAGACAGGGGGCTGGAGCTTTCTTT.

This clonotype was counted a few times. The V and J genes are TRBV28 and TRBJ2-5, with TRBD1 matching over 12 bases. CDR3 size: 16 residues. V gave up 6 bases and J gave up 3 bases; unmatched junction bases: 8. Germline-derived CDR1 and CDR2 are MDHEN and SYDVKM. CDR3 coding DNA: TGTGCCAGCAGCTATTCCGGGACAGGGGGCGAAGAGACCCAGTACTTC. Amino acid sequence: CASSYSGTGGEETQYF. The full variable domain, with the rest looked up from reference TRBV28 and TRBJ2-5, is DVKVTQSSRYLVKRTGEKVFLECVQDMDHENMFWYRQDPGLGLRLIYFSYDVKMKEKGDIPEGYSVSREKKERFSLILESASTNQTSMYLCASSYSGTGGEETQYFGPGTRLLVL.